This record covers a single TCR beta chain. Under the authors' procedure: Nucleated cell counts were estimated from reference gene primer amplification. Repertoires were generated with immunoSEQ multiplex PCR, while TCRdb's copy carries only in-frame clones and drops some. Clone size and V and J calls were adopted from that table, with D and trimming inferred from the DNA. The sample yields about 260,000 clones, around 90% seen once. The record originates from a study of blood T cell repertoires in COVID-19. At the level of the study: T cells, B-cell-depleted T cells, or PBMCs supplied cDNA or gDNA.

This CDR3 is 15 amino acids long. V lost 3 bases and J lost 2; bases outside the gene matches: 4. Germline loops: CDR1 SGHDT, CDR2 YYEEEE. The sequence came from a human donor in a cohort sampled during active COVID-19. This rearrangement joins TRBV5-6 to TRBJ1-3; 8 nucleotides agree with TRBD1. Material: peripheral blood. The chain's CDR3 is CASSSMDRAGNTIYF. CDR3 sequence (DNA): TGTGCCAGCAGCTCTATGGACAGGGCTGGAAACACCATATATTTT.